Sequencing of this TCR beta chain was carried out in a study of CD8 T cells in Susac syndrome. The study's findings and limits: The authors acknowledged that their TCR sequencing and HLA analysis involved a relatively small number of individuals.

TCR beta from blood CD8+ and CD4+ T cells was sequenced. Controls were healthy donors (matched for age and sex). As regards this clonotype: Its specificity is not known.

With random hexamers, roughly 0.45 to 1 ug RNA was reverse transcribed. In TCRdb, the immunoSEQ multiplex PCR reads were re-called with MiXCR into one record per CDR3 protein. The table records approximately 160,000 distinct CDR3 sequences, just over 90% of them present only once. The CDR3 totals 14 residues. Germline loops: CDR1 LGHNA, CDR2 YNFKEQ. Trimming left V 0 bases short and J 0 bases short, with 5 bases between. V and J are TRBV4-2 and TRBJ1-2, with D hard to call. The sequence was obtained from a human donor in good health. The sequencing input was CD4+ T cells from PBMCs. CDR3 region: CASSQDSTNYGYTF. The CDR3 DNA is TGTGCCAGCAGCCAAGATAGCACTAACTATGGCTACACCTTC.